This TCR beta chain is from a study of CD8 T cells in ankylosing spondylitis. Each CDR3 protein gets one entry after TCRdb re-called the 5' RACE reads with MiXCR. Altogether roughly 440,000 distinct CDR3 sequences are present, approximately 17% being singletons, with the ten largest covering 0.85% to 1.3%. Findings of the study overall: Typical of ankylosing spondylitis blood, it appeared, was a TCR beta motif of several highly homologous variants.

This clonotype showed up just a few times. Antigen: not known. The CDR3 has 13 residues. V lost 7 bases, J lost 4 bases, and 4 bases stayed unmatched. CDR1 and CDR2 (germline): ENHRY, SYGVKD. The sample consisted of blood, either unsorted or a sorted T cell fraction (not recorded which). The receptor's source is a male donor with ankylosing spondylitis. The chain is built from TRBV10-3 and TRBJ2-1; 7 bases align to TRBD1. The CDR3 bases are TGTGCCATCAAGGGACAGACTTACAATGAGCAGTTCTTC. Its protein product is CAIKGQTYNEQFF.